This T cell receptor (beta chain) was retrieved from a study of CD8 T cells in ankylosing spondylitis. Germline values: CDR1 SEHNR, CDR2 FQNEAQ (reference sequence). The CDR3 covers 15 residues. J gave up 13 bases and V 0 bases, and 9 bases lay outside the gene matches. Using quantitative 5'-RACE with molecular barcodes, the authors made TCR beta libraries. TCRdb re-analysed the 5' RACE reads in MiXCR, keeping a single row per CDR3 protein. The sample consists of about 250,000 distinct CDR3 sequences, roughly 32% of them appearing once. Turning to this clonotype: Its antigen is unknown.

Whole-study results and caveats: Peripheral blood held disease-linked clones only at relatively low frequency, and these were CD8+. A TCR beta motif of eight highly homologous variants appeared characteristic of ankylosing spondylitis blood. The authors reported significant enrichment of disease-linked clones in matched ankylosing spondylitis synovial fluid.

The chain carries TRBV7-9 and TRBJ2-4; TRBD1 agrees at 10 bases. Sequenced material: blood, either unsorted or a sorted T cell fraction (not recorded which). This receptor was obtained from a male donor with ankylosing spondylitis or in good health (not recorded which). CDR3 sequence reads: CASSLARDRGGRQYF. Written as DNA, the CDR3 is TGTGCCAGCAGCTTAGCGCGGGACAGGGGTGGGCGACAGTACTTC.